The 20 T cell receptor beta chains presented below share a single source sample, sequenced in a study of identical twins. TCRdb reanalysed the 5' RACE reads using MiXCR and keeps one entry per CDR3 protein. The table includes approximately 220,000 distinct CDR3 sequences, 7.5% detected once. The data also belong to a second study, concerning yellow fever vaccine responses in identical twins.

What was sequenced was memory (CD45RO+) T cells sorted from blood. Receptor source: a young woman in good health.

The gene calls are TRBV6-2 or TRBV6-3 and TRBJ2-6; D uncertain. Trimming shortened V by 2 bases and J by 1 base, and 9 bases separated the two germline ends. Germline CDR1 and CDR2: MNHEY and SVGEGT. The CDR3 loop spans 16 amino acids. CDR3 in DNA: TGTGCCAGCAGTTACGGGTCGGTTTCTGGGGCCAACGTCCTGACTTTC. This gives the protein CASSYGSVSGANVLTF.

This clonotype was detected many times. V usage is TRBV5-1 and J usage is TRBJ2-2; D is unclear. The V end was cut by 0 bases, the J end by 2 bases, with 5 bases between. The CDR3 has 14 residues. The germline gives CDR1 SGHRS, CDR2 YFSETQ. CDR3 in amino acids: CASSLASNTGELFF. Written as DNA, the CDR3 is TGCGCCAGCAGCTTGGCCAGTAACACCGGGGAGCTGTTTTTT. The full variable domain, its missing parts supplied by reference TRBV5-1 and TRBJ2-2, is KAGVTQTPRYLIKTRGQQVTLSCSPISGHRSVSWYQQTPGQGLQFLFEYFSETQRNKGNFPGRFSGRQFSNSRSEMNVSTLELGDSALYLCASSLASNTGELFFGEGSRLTVL.

V and J are TRBV15 and TRBJ2-5; TRBD2 is a possible D gene (6 bases). Trimming left V 0 bases short and J 4 bases short, with 9 bases between. The CDR3 sequence is 14 residues long. Germline CDR1 is LNHNV and CDR2 is YYDKDF (reference sequence). CDR3 sequence: CATSRELASETQYF. The CDR3 nucleotides read TGTGCCACCAGCAGAGAACTAGCCTCAGAGACCCAGTACTTC.

The sample holds many counts of this clonotype. The chain joins TRBV7-2 to TRBJ2-3; D remains ambiguous. From germline, CDR1 is SGHTA and CDR2 FQGNSA. V lost 5 bases, J lost 1 base, and 10 bases lay in between. The CDR3 sequence is 14 residues long. CDR3 sequence (DNA): TGTGCCAGCAGCCTAACGGTCGGCACAGATACGCAGTATTTT. Translating it yields CASSLTVGTDTQYF.

This clonotype turned up a few times. CDR3 sequence reads: CSASGSPADTQYF. The CDR3 bases are TGCAGTGCTAGCGGGAGCCCTGCGGATACGCAGTATTTT. V is TRBV20-1 and J is TRBJ2-3; a possible D gene is TRBD2 (6 bases). V lost 3 bases, J lost 6 bases, and 13 bases lay in between. The germline gives CDR1 DFQATT, CDR2 SNEGSKA (reference sequence). The CDR3 contains 13 residues.

This clonotype was seen only a few times. The V and J genes are TRBV30 and TRBJ2-1, with TRBD2 identical over 7 bases. The germline V gene has CDR1 GTSNPN and CDR2 SVGIG (reference sequence). V shed 4 bases, J shed 2 bases, and the junction held 5 bases outside the gene matches. This CDR3 has 14 amino acids. The CDR3 DNA is TGTGCCTGGAAAGGCCTAGCGGCCTACAATGAGCAGTTCTTC. Amino acids: CAWKGLAAYNEQFF.

The V call is TRBV7-9, the J call TRBJ2-1, with D tentatively TRBD1 or TRBD2 (5 bases each). V was trimmed by 5 bases and J by 1 base, leaving 18 bases between them. The germline V gene encodes CDR1 SEHNR and CDR2 FQNEAQ (reference sequence). The CDR3 contains 17 residues. The CDR3 sequence: CASSPRDGDPSYNEQFF. Here the CDR3 DNA reads TGTGCCAGCAGCCCCCGGGACGGAGACCCTTCCTACAATGAGCAGTTCTTC.

The rearrangement joins TRBV7-6 to TRBJ2-3; D is perhaps TRBD1 (5 bases). Germline V gene lookup returns CDR1 SGHVS and CDR2 FNYEAQ. This CDR3 is built from 15 residues. The V end was cut by 4 bases, the J end by 1 base, with 12 bases between. CDR3 in amino acids: CASSSGRFGTDTQYF. The CDR3 DNA reads TGTGCCAGCAGCTCAGGGCGCTTCGGCACAGATACGCAGTATTTT.

This clonotype was found many times. The chain joins TRBV19 to TRBJ2-1, with 7 bases fitting TRBD2. Germline V gene lookup returns CDR1 LNHDA and CDR2 SQIVND (reference sequence). The CDR3 contains 16 residues. The V segment lost 5 bases and the J segment 6 bases; nucleotides outside the gene matches: 13. CDR3 region: CASSGLREGLTNEQFF. Here the CDR3 DNA reads TGTGCCAGTAGTGGGTTGAGGGAGGGCCTTACCAATGAGCAGTTCTTC.

The V call is TRBV2, the J call TRBJ2-7; 7 nucleotides agree with TRBD1. Per germline, CDR1 SNHLY and CDR2 FYNNEI. V dropped 6 bases and J dropped 5; count of bases not matched to a gene: 4. The CDR3 is 12 amino acids. The CDR3 is CASRQGVDEQYF. DNA of the CDR3: TGTGCCAGCAGGCAGGGGGTCGACGAGCAGTACTTC.

This chain links TRBV5-1 with TRBJ1-5; D is perhaps TRBD1 (5 bases). The CDR3 has 16 amino acids. Looked up from germline, CDR1 is SGHRS and CDR2 is YFSETQ. V gave up 4 bases and J gave up 7 bases, with 21 bases separating them. The CDR3 DNA reads TGCGCCAGCAGCCCACTTCCGGCAGGGAGGGAACAGCCCCAGCATTTT. Amino acid sequence: CASSPLPAGREQPQHF.

The DNA of the CDR3 is TGTGCCATCTCTGCGGGGGGGATGGAGACCCAGTACTTC. It is translated as CAISAGGMETQYF. This rearrangement joins TRBV10-3 to TRBJ2-5, with 9 bases aligning to TRBD2. The germline gives CDR1 ENHRY, CDR2 SYGVKD. Germline trimming cut 8 bases from V and 5 bases from J; bases unmatched to any gene: 6. This CDR3 has 13 residues.

The V gene is TRBV7-9, the J gene TRBJ2-3; 8 bases are a match to TRBD2. This CDR3 has 12 residues. The germline V gene encodes CDR1 SEHNR and CDR2 FQNEAQ (reference sequence). The DNA of the CDR3 is TGTGGGGGGACTAGGAGCACAGATACGCAGTATTTT. This gives the protein CGGTRSTDTQYF.

This clonotype was recorded a few times. The chain links TRBV4-3 to TRBJ1-1; D not resolved. The V gene lost 4 bases and the J gene lost 0 bases, with 12 bases spanning the gap. Germline V gene lookup returns CDR1 LGHNA and CDR2 YSLEER. This CDR3 contains 15 residues. The CDR3 spells CASSRSPGLNTEAFF. DNA of the CDR3: TGCGCCAGCAGCCGATCCCCGGGGTTGAACACTGAAGCTTTCTTT.

This chain joins TRBV7-9 and TRBJ2-3, with D hard to call. Germline V gene lookup returns CDR1 SEHNR and CDR2 FQNEAQ (reference sequence). Deletions cut 5 bases from V and 6 bases from J, with 12 bases between. The CDR3 covers 13 residues. The CDR3 spells CASSKDGGDTQYF. The CDR3 DNA sequence: TGTGCCAGCAGCAAAGACGGTGGGGATACGCAGTATTTT.

This clonotype occurred many times. The V gene is TRBV24-1, the J gene TRBJ2-3; D might be TRBD1 (5 bases). Trimming removed 7 bases at V and 1 base at J, with 17 bases between. This CDR3 region has 16 residues. CDR1 is KGHDR and CDR2 is SFDVKD in the germline V gene. CDR3 sequence reads: CATSPGRSGRTDTQYF. The CDR3 DNA sequence: TGTGCCACCAGCCCCGGACGGTCAGGGCGCACAGATACGCAGTATTTT.

This clonotype came up a few times. The CDR3 loop reads CASSDSLDLLAGGHEQFF. CDR3 coding DNA: TGTGCCAGCAGTGACTCCCTTGATTTACTAGCTGGGGGTCATGAGCAGTTCTTC. V usage is TRBV6-4 and J usage is TRBJ2-1; the D gene is possibly TRBD2 (6 bases). V dropped 0 bases and J dropped 8 bases, with 23 bases sitting between them. This CDR3 is built from 18 residues. Per germline, CDR1 MRHNA and CDR2 SNTAGT.

The table lists this clonotype with a few counts. V gene TRBV6-1 combines with J gene TRBJ2-5; 7 bases are shared with TRBD2. The V gene's germline CDR1 is MNHNS and CDR2 SASEGT. V was pared by 9 bases and J by 4 bases, with 8 bases of the junction left unmatched. The CDR3 runs to 13 residues. In nucleotides, the CDR3 is TGTGCCAGATTCCGGGACTATGGAGAGACCCAGTACTTC. This codes for CARFRDYGETQYF.

The CDR3 region is CASSLSTGNTDTQYF. The CDR3 coding sequence is TGTGCCAGCAGCTTATCGACAGGGAACACAGATACGCAGTATTTT. The chain has TRBV7-2 and TRBJ2-3; the match to TRBD1 covers 7 bases. J was trimmed by 2 bases and V by 2 bases; bases with no gene match: 4. The CDR3 runs 15 residues. Looked up from germline, CDR1 is SGHTA and CDR2 is FQGNSA.

Many counts were recorded for this clonotype. One end of the junction varies from germline; a read error may be responsible. This rearrangement joins TRBV12-3 or TRBV12-4 to TRBJ1-5; maybe TRBD1 (6 bases). CDR3 size: 16 residues. CDR3 region: CASRLGGFGDNQPQHF. In DNA form, the CDR3 reads TGTGCCAGCCGTTTAGGGGGGTTCGGGGACAATCAGCCCCAGCATTTT.